This T cell receptor (delta chain) was obtained from a study of γδ T cells in repeated Plasmodium falciparum infection (dated by TCRdb to the early 2020s). General notes on the study: The natural-infection arm enrolled Malian children exposed to intense seasonal malaria transmission, compared against age and gender matched Australian children. Four controlled human malaria infections were administered to roughly five malaria-naive U.S. adults over around 640 days by bites from P. falciparum NF54-infected Anopheles stephensi mosquitoes. Samples were collected from controlled-infection subjects at baseline, immediately before selected infections, and 21 days after each infection. Malian gammadelta TCR repertoires were analysed cross-sectionally during no-transmission periods and longitudinally across acute febrile malaria episodes. Using both natural infection in Mali and controlled human malaria infection, the study looked at the way repeated Plasmodium falciparum infection shapes the human gammadelta T cell repertoire.

Summary of the overall study and its limitations: Generalizability was limited because the Malian cohort came from a small rural village made up predominantly of one ethnic group. The controlled-infection cohort was small, limiting analysis of inter-individual variability in gammadelta T cell responses. Compared with the repertoires of Australian children, the Vdelta2-negative gammadelta TCR repertoires of Malian children appeared more clonally expanded, less diverse and less shared. Vgamma9/Vdelta2+ TCR repertoires kept a highly stable polyclonal repertoire across time and infection, and many TCRgamma sequences overlapped between individuals. Repeated controlled infections appeared to drive waves of new clonotype selection in Vdelta2-negative, largely Vdelta1+, gammadelta TCR repertoires.

For bulk TCR repertoire analysis, Vgamma9/Vdelta2+ and Vdelta2-negative gammadelta T cell populations were flow-sorted out of peripheral blood mononuclear cells. Many counts were recorded for this clone. This receptor's antigen is unknown. Base qualities are missing; no much larger clone stands one base away. The library relied on multiplex PCR. The run used an Illumina MiSeq. Each sorted gammadelta T cell sample was sequenced for both the TCR gamma (TRG) and TCR delta (TRD) chains. The authors processed their data as follows. Clonotype tree plots, accumulated frequency of the top 20 clonotypes, diversity index (DI) and D75 metrics were included in the repertoire analyses. TCRdb reprocessed the public data with the CATT caller; entries with the same nucleotide sequence were combined afterwards. These V and J calls are TCRdb output, not the study's own analysis. The sample profile shows around 50,000 delta-chain clones; approximately 1.5% of them were found once. Over 7% of the sample is held by the ten biggest clonotypes.

From a lookup of the germline V gene, CDR1 and CDR2 are TSWWSYY and QGS. From its cysteine to its phenylalanine, the CDR3 spans 15 amino acids. Just CDR3 DNA is preserved here, 45 bases in frame from base 1. Cut back by 4 bases and 3 bases, the V and J ends lie 15 bases apart. Sequencing used gamma-delta T cells from blood. The chain is encoded by TRDV1 joined to TRDJ1; a confident D gene designation cannot be given. The source is a pool of human donors (malaria-infected and uninfected, not separated). Read as DNA, the sequence is TGTGCTCTTGGGGTCCCCGGTGAGCAGTCCGATAAACTCATCTTT. It encodes CALGVPGEQSDKLIF.